The 8 T cell receptor beta chains given below trace back to one sample, sequenced in a study of blood T cells in healthy people across ages. It was with a sample-barcoded 5' primer and a J-beta primer mix that a second PCR of roughly 6 to 12 cycles was run. TCRdb analysed the 5' RACE reads with MiXCR anew, one entry per CDR3 protein. The sample carries about 1.5 million distinct CDR3 sequences, around 40% recorded once. The sequenced sample was blood. The receptors stem from a woman under 30 in good health.

This chain links TRBV20-1 with TRBJ2-7; D not certain. V lost 2 bases and J 3 bases, leaving 8 bases between the germline ends. From germline, CDR1 is DFQATT and CDR2 SNEGSKA (reference sequence). The CDR3 is 12 amino acids. Here the CDR3 reads CSARLVSYEQYF. The CDR3 DNA follows: TGCAGTGCTAGACTGGTTAGCTACGAGCAGTACTTC.

This clonotype was recorded a few times. The chain employs TRBV29-1 and TRBJ2-6; a possible D gene is TRBD2 (6 bases). V was trimmed by 4 bases and J by 0 bases, leaving 7 bases between them. The germline V gene has CDR1 SQVTM and CDR2 ANQGSEA. The CDR3 loop spans 14 amino acids. DNA of the CDR3: TGCAGCGTTGTCGGGAGCTCTGGGGCCAACGTCCTGACTTTC. It specifies CSVVGSSGANVLTF.

This clonotype has just one count. The chain couples TRBV20-1 to TRBJ1-2, with TRBD1 matching over 8 bases. The CDR3 totals 14 residues. CDR1 is DFQATT, CDR2 SNEGSKA, per germline (reference sequence). V lost 7 bases to trimming and J lost 7 bases; unmatched junction nucleotides: 14. The CDR3 coding sequence is TGCAGTGGGACTTTTATTCAGGGGGCTGGTGGCTACACCTTC. Translation gives CSGTFIQGAGGYTF.

Of note for this clonotype: A read error may account for a junction end that differs from germline. The chain employs TRBV29-1 and TRBJ1-2; D uncertain. The CDR3 loop spans 12 amino acids. Germline-derived CDR1 and CDR2 are SQVTM and ANQGSEA. The CDR3 DNA sequence: TGCGGCGTTTTGACGGGAAACTATGGCTACACCTTC. This sequence encodes CGVLTGNYGYTF. Full variable domain (rest looked up from reference TRBV29-1 and TRBJ1-2): SAVISQKPSRDICQRGTSLTIQCQVDSQVTMMFWYRQQPGQSLTLIATANQGSEATYESGFVIDKFPISRPNLTFSTLTVSNMSPEDSSIYLCGVLTGNYGYTFGSGTRLTVV.

This rearrangement joins TRBV19 to TRBJ2-1, with 12 bases aligning to TRBD2. V was pared by 8 bases and J by 10 bases, with 9 bases of the junction left unmatched. The CDR3 runs 14 residues. Per the germline V gene, CDR1 is LNHDA and CDR2 is SQIVND (reference sequence). CDR3 nucleotides: TGTGCCAGTCGAGAGACTAGCGGGAGTGCGGAGCAGTTCTTC. Translating it yields CASRETSGSAEQFF.

This clonotype was detected a few times. The rearrangement joins TRBV9 to TRBJ2-2; TRBD1 is a possible D gene (6 bases). Germline V gene lookup returns CDR1 SGDLS and CDR2 YYNGEE. The CDR3 totals 15 residues. V was shortened by 3 bases and J by 2 bases, with 11 bases between the two germline ends. The CDR3 DNA follows: TGTGCCAGCAGCGCTACAGGGACAAACACCGGGGAGCTGTTTTTT. Protein sequence: CASSATGTNTGELFF. The variable domain in full, with the rest retrieved from reference TRBV9 and TRBJ2-2, is DSGVTQTPKHLITATGQRVTLRCSPRSGDLSVYWYQQSLDQGLQFLIQYYNGEERAKGNILERFSAQQFPDLHSELNLSSLELGDSALYFCASSATGTNTGELFFGEGSRLTVL.

Worth noting for this clonotype: Germline and junction disagree at one end, which may indicate a read error. This sequence joins TRBV5-1 and TRBJ2-4; 7 nucleotides match TRBD1. The CDR3 sequence is 16 residues long. Germline CDR1 and CDR2: SGHRS and YFSETQ. CDR3 loop: CANSLAEGAVKNIQYF. The CDR3 DNA reads as TGCGCCAACAGCTTGGCCGAGGGGGCCGTCAAAAACATTCAGTACTTC.

V usage is TRBV27 and J usage is TRBJ2-5; 7 bases line up with TRBD1. This CDR3 spans 14 amino acids. Germline trimming cut 6 bases from V and 2 bases from J; bases unmatched to any gene: 6. Germline CDR1 and CDR2: MNHEY and SMNVEV (reference sequence). The CDR3 spells CASSKRDRQETQYF. DNA of the CDR3: TGTGCCAGCAGCAAACGGGACAGACAAGAGACCCAGTACTTC.